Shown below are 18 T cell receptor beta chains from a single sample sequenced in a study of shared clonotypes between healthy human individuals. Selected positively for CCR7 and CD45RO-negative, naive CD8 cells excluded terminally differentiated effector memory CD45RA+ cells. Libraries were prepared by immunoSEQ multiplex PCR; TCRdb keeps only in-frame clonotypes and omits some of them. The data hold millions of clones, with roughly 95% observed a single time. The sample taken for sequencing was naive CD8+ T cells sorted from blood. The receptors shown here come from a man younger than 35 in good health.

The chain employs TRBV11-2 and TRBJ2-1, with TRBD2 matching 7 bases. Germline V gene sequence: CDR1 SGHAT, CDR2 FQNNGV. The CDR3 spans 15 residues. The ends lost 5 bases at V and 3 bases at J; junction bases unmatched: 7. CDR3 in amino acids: CASSPLGGGYNEQFF. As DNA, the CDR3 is TGTGCCAGCAGCCCTTTGGGGGGGGGCTACAATGAGCAGTTCTTC. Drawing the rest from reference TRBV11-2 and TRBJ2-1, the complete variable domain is EAGVAQSPRYKIIEKRQSVAFWCNPISGHATLYWYQQILGQGPKLLIQFQNNGVVDDSQLPKDRFSAERLKGVDSTLKIQPAKLEDSAVYLCASSPLGGGYNEQFFGPGTRLTVL.

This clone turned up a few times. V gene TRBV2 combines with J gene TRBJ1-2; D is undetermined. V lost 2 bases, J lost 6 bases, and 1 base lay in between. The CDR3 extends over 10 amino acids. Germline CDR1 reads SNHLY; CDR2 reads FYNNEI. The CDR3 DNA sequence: TGTGCCAGCAGTGAACATGGCTACACCTTC. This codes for CASSEHGYTF.

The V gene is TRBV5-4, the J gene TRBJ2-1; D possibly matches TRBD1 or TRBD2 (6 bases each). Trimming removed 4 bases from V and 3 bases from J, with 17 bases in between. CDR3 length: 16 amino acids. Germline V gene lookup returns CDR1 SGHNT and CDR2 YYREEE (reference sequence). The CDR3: CASSLNTGTHYNEQFF. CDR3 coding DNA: TGTGCCAGCAGCCTGAATACAGGGACTCACTACAATGAGCAGTTCTTC.

CDR3: CSVVGPDYGYTF. Here the CDR3 DNA reads TGCAGCGTTGTAGGGCCAGACTATGGCTACACCTTC. V usage is TRBV29-1 and J usage is TRBJ1-2; unclear D gene. This CDR3 is 12 amino acids long. The V end lost 4 bases, the J end lost 3 bases, and 9 bases lay between the germline ends. CDR1 and CDR2 (germline): SQVTM, ANQGSEA. The variable domain in full, with the rest retrieved from reference TRBV29-1 and TRBJ1-2, is SAVISQKPSRDICQRGTSLTIQCQVDSQVTMMFWYRQQPGQSLTLIATANQGSEATYESGFVIDKFPISRPNLTFSTLTVSNMSPEDSSIYLCSVVGPDYGYTFGSGTRLTVV.

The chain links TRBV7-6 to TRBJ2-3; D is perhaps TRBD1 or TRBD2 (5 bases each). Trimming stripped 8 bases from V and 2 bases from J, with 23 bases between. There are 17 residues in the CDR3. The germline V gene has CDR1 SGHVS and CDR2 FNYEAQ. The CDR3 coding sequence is TGTGCCAGCGGCCGGGACCCTACTAAATGGGACACAGATACGCAGTATTTT. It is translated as CASGRDPTKWDTDTQYF.

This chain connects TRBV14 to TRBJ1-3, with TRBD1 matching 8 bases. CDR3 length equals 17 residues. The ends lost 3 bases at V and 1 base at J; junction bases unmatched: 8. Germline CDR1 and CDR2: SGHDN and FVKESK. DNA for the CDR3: TGTGCCAGCAGCCACTACGGACAGGGTCTGTCTGGAAACACCATATATTTT. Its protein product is CASSHYGQGLSGNTIYF.

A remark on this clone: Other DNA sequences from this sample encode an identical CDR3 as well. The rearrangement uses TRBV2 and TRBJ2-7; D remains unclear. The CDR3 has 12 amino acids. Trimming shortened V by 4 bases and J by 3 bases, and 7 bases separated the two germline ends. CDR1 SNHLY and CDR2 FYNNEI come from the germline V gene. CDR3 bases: TGTGCCAGCAGTGTCTACAGCTACGAGCAGTACTTC. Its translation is CASSVYSYEQYF.

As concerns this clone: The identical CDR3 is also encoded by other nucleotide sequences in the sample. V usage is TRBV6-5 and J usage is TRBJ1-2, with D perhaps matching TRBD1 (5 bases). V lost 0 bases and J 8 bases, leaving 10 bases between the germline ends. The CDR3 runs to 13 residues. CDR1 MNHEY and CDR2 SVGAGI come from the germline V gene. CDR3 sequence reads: CASSYSGGDGYTF. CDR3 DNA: TGTGCCAGCAGTTACTCGGGGGGGGACGGCTACACCTTC.

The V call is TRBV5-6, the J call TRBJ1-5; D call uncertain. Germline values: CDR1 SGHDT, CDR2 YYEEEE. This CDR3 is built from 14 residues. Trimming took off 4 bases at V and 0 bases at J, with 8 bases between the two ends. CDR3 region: CASSRIHSNQPQHF. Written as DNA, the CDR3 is TGTGCCAGCAGCCGAATACATAGCAATCAGCCCCAGCATTTT.

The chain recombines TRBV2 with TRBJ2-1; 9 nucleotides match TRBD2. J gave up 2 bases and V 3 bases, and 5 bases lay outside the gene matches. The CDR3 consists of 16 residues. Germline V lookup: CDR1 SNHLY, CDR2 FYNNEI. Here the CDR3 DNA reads TGTGCCAGCAGTGATGATCTAGCGGGAACCTACAATGAGCAGTTCTTC. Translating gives CASSDDLAGTYNEQFF.

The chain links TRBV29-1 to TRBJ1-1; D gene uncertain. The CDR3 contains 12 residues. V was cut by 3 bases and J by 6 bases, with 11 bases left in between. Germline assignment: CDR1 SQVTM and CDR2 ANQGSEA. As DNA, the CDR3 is TGCAGCGTTGATCCGACGGCATCTGAAGCTTTCTTT. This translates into CSVDPTASEAFF. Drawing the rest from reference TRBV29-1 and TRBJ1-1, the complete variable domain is SAVISQKPSRDICQRGTSLTIQCQVDSQVTMMFWYRQQPGQSLTLIATANQGSEATYESGFVIDKFPISRPNLTFSTLTVSNMSPEDSSIYLCSVDPTASEAFFGQGTRLTVV.

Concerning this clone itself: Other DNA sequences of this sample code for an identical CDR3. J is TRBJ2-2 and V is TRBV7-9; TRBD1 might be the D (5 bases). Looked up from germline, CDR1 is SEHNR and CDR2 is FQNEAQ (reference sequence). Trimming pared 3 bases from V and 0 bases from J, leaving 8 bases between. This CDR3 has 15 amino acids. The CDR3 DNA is TGTGCCAGCAGCTTGTTAGGGGCGAACACCGGGGAGCTGTTTTTT. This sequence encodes CASSLLGANTGELFF. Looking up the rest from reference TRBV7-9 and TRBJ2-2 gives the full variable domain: DTGVSQNPRHKITKRGQNVTFRCDPISEHNRLYWYRQTLGQGPEFLTYFQNEAQLEKSRLLSDRFSAERPKGSFSTLEIQRTEQGDSAMYLCASSLLGANTGELFFGEGSRLTVL.

CDR3 protein: CASSIEPGEFRGYGYTF. The CDR3 DNA follows: TGTGCCAGCAGCATCGAGCCAGGGGAATTCAGGGGCTATGGCTACACCTTC. The genes are TRBV2 and TRBJ1-2; TRBD1 might be the D (6 bases). Trimming left V 6 bases short and J 4 bases short, with 24 bases between. From germline, CDR1 is SNHLY and CDR2 FYNNEI. There are 17 residues in the CDR3. Looking up the rest from reference TRBV2 and TRBJ1-2 gives the full variable domain: EPEVTQTPSHQVTQMGQEVILRCVPISNHLYFYWYRQILGQKVEFLVSFYNNEISEKSEIFDDQFSVERPDGSNFTLKIRSTKLEDSAMYFCASSIEPGEFRGYGYTFGSGTRLTVV.

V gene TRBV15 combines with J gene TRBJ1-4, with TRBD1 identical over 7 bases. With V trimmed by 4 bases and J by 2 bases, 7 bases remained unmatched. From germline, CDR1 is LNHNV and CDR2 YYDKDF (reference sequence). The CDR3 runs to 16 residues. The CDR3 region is CATSTSGTVTNEKLFF. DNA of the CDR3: TGTGCCACCAGCACTTCCGGGACAGTGACTAATGAAAAACTGTTTTTT.

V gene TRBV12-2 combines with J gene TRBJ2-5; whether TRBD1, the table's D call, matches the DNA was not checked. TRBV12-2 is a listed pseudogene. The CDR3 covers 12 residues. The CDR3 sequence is CASRTDRETQYF. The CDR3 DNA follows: TGTGCAAGTCGCACGGACAGGGAGACCCAGTACTTC.

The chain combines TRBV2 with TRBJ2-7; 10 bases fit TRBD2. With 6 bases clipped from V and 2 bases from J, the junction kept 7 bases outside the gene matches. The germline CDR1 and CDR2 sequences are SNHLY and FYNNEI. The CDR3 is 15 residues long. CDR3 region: CASRGTSAVAYEQYF. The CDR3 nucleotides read TGTGCCAGCAGGGGGACTAGCGCAGTAGCCTACGAGCAGTACTTC.

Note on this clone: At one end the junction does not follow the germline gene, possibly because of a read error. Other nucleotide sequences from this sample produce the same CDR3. The CDR3 reads CATGQGMGSAFF. In DNA, the CDR3 is TGTGCCACCGGACAGGGAATGGGTTCGGCTTTCTTC. The genes are TRBV2 and TRBJ1-1, with 8 bases matching TRBD1. This CDR3 is built from 12 residues. CDR1 and CDR2 from the germline V gene are SNHLY and FYNNEI.

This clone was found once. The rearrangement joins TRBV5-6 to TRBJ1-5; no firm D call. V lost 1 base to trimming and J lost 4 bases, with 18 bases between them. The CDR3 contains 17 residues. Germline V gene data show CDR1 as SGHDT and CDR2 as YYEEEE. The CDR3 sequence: CASSLSGLESWNQPQHF. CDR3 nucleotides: TGTGCCAGCAGCTTGTCAGGTCTTGAGTCGTGGAATCAGCCCCAGCATTTT. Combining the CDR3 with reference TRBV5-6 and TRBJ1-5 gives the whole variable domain DAGVTQSPTHLIKTRGQQVTLRCSPKSGHDTVSWYQQALGQGPQFIFQYYEEEERQRGNFPDRFSGHQFPNYSSELNVNALLLGDSALYLCASSLSGLESWNQPQHFGDGTRLSIL.